This T cell receptor beta chain was found in a study of Ad26.COV2.S vaccination and SARS-CoV-2 variants. Study overall: Into the muscle, Ad26.COV2.S was dosed once or twice, 56 days apart.

Profiled with immunoSEQ multiplex PCR; TCRdb holds only in-frame clones, not every one. Of 450,000 to 550,000 clones in the sample, 75% to 90% are singletons; the top ten hold just over 2.5%. Only one count was recorded for this clone. Documented treatment: some 19 received Ad26.COV2.S at low or high dose, single or two shots; about 5 received placebo; per-sample allocation not given. Sampling was performed 63 days after the first vaccine or placebo injection. Trimming removed 6 bases at V and 12 bases at J, with 18 bases between. Germline values: CDR1 SQVTM, CDR2 ANQGSEA. The CDR3 sequence is 13 residues long.

Sequenced material: peripheral blood, taken in a trial of Ad26.COV2.S vaccine versus placebo. The clonotype was recovered from a person between 18 and 65 years old who received the Ad26.COV2.S COVID-19 vaccine or a placebo. The J gene is TRBJ1-6, the V gene TRBV29-1; no clear D gene. The CDR3 DNA reads TGCAGCGTGACCGTCGCTTACGGCGGACCCCTCCACTTT. Translated: CSVTVAYGGPLHF.